The source of this T cell receptor (beta chain) is a study of T cells after yellow fever vaccination. The CDR3 contains 15 residues. The germline V gene has CDR1 SGHTA and CDR2 FQGTGA. Trimming removed 5 bases at V and 0 bases at J, with 13 bases between. TCRdb fed the 5' RACE reads into MiXCR, producing one record per CDR3 protein. The sample comprises fewer than 450,000 distinct CDR3 sequences, 7% to 9% of which are singletons, and under 20% rests with the top ten. This clonotype was detected a few times. Specimen: PBMCs, collected about 41 days after the first yellow fever vaccination. This receptor was obtained from a man in his late teens or twenties who received the YFV17D yellow fever vaccine. J is TRBJ1-1 and V is TRBV7-3; D might be TRBD1 (5 bases). For the CDR3, the DNA is TGTGCCAGCAGCGTGGGACCGAGTATGAACACTGAAGCTTTCTTT. Encoded protein: CASSVGPSMNTEAFF.